This TCR beta chain was profiled in a study of blood T cell repertoires in COVID-19. CDR1 and CDR2 from the germline V gene are MNHEY and SMNVEV (reference sequence). CDR3 length: 16 residues. Trimming left V 7 bases short and J 5 bases short, with 21 bases between. Libraries were prepared by immunoSEQ multiplex PCR; TCRdb keeps only in-frame clonotypes and omits some of them. Of some 240,000 clones in the sample, 75% to 85% are singletons; the top ten hold about 2.4%. Specimen: peripheral blood. The receptor's source is a woman in her seventies with COVID-19, enrolled during active disease. This chain links TRBV27 with TRBJ2-1, with D perhaps TRBD2 (6 bases). CDR3 in DNA: TGTGCCAGCATTAAGCTGAGGGGCGCGGGAAACAATGAGCAGTTCTTC. This translates into CASIKLRGAGNNEQFF.